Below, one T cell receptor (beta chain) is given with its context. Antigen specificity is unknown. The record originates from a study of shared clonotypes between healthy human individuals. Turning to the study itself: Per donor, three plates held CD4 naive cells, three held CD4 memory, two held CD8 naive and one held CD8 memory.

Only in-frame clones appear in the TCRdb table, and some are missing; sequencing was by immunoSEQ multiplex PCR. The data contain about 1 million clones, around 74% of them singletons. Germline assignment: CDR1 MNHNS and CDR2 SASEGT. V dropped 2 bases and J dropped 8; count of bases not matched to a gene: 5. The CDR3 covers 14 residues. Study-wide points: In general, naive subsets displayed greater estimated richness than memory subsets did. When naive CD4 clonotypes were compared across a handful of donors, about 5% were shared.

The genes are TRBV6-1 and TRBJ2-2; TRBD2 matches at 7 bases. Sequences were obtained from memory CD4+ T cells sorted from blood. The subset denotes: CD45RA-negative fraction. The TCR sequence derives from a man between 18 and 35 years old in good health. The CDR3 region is CASSENSGGGELFF. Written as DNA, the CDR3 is TGTGCCAGCAGTGAAAACTCGGGGGGTGGGGAGCTGTTTTTT.